This passage covers 24 T cell receptor beta chains from one sample sequenced in a study of a mutant IDH1 vaccine in newly diagnosed glioma. Their antigens remain unidentified. Clones were sequenced by immunoSEQ multiplex PCR, and TCRdb holds only the in-frame ones, with some missing. The sample contains 40,000 or so clones, under 80% of which appear only once. Described time point: week 23, last vaccination. Every vaccination contained 300 ug of the mutant IDH1 20-mer peptide and was paired with topical imiquimod. The sample consisted of PBMCs, taken from a glioma patient whose treatment included an IDH1 peptide vaccine. The receptors originated from a man aged 50-59 years with glioma.

The rearrangement joins TRBV11-2 to TRBJ1-2; 9 bases align to TRBD1. The junction had 11 bases not matched to a gene; V was cut back by 0 bases and J by 3 bases. Germline-derived CDR1 and CDR2 are SGHAT and FQNNGV. This CDR3 has 18 residues. The CDR3 nucleotides are TGTGCCAGCAGCTTAGATCTAAGGACAGGGGTTAGTGACTATGGCTACACCTTC. It translates to CASSLDLRTGVSDYGYTF.

The CDR3 sequence is CASSQEGTAGVGEQFF. In DNA form, the CDR3 reads TGTGCCAGCAGCCAAGAGGGGACAGCGGGGGTTGGGGAGCAGTTCTTC. V and J are TRBV4-2 and TRBJ2-1, with D perhaps TRBD2 (8 bases). V was shortened by 0 bases and J by 10 bases, with 19 bases between the two germline ends. Germline V lookup: CDR1 LGHNA, CDR2 YNFKEQ. The CDR3 contains 16 residues.

In its sample, this clone was seen a few times. V usage is TRBV9 and J usage is TRBJ2-1, with 16 bases identical to TRBD2. Trimming at V came to 0 bases and at J to 9 bases, leaving 6 bases not matched to a gene. Germline values: CDR1 SGDLS, CDR2 YYNGEE. The CDR3 has 17 residues. CDR3 loop: CASSVETGLAGGGEQFF. CDR3 nucleotides: TGTGCCAGCAGCGTAGAAACGGGACTAGCGGGGGGGGGTGAGCAGTTCTTC.

The chain joins TRBV2 to TRBJ2-7, with TRBD1 matching over 7 bases. Looked up from germline, CDR1 is SNHLY and CDR2 is FYNNEI. The CDR3 contains 15 residues. Trimming took 2 bases from V and 6 from J; bases not matched to a gene: 10. The CDR3 region has the DNA TGTGCCAGCAGTGAACAGTTAGGGGGCCCGGGCGAGCAGTACTTC. Its translation is CASSEQLGGPGEQYF.

The chain is built from TRBV6-5 and TRBJ1-1, with D possibly being TRBD1 (6 bases). CDR3 length: 15 residues. Germline V CDR1 and CDR2: MNHEY, SVGAGI. The V and J ends lost 6 bases and 1 base respectively, with 15 bases between them. The CDR3 DNA sequence: TGTGCCAGCAGCCTCGGGGGGGCGGGGAACACTGAAGCTTTCTTT. This codes for CASSLGGAGNTEAFF.

The gene calls are TRBV6-5 and TRBJ1-5, with no clear D. CDR1 MNHEY and CDR2 SVGAGI come from the germline V gene. This CDR3 spans 13 amino acids. V lost 6 bases and J 0 bases, leaving 6 bases between the germline ends. As DNA, the CDR3 is TGTGCCAGCAGCCCCAATAGCAATCAGCCCCAGCATTTT. Amino acid sequence: CASSPNSNQPQHF.

CDR3 nucleotide sequence: TGCAGCGTGTCCCCCGGGATAGGTGAAAAACTGTTTTTT. Residues: CSVSPGIGEKLFF. The rearrangement joins TRBV29-1 to TRBJ1-4; D unclear. Trimming removed 6 bases at V and 7 bases at J, with 15 bases between. The V gene's germline CDR1 is SQVTM and CDR2 ANQGSEA. The CDR3 extends over 13 amino acids.

The chain couples TRBV27 to TRBJ1-2; 7 nucleotides align to TRBD1. The junction had 4 bases not matched to a gene; V was cut back by 3 bases and J by 3 bases. The CDR3 is made up of 14 amino acids. CDR1 MNHEY and CDR2 SMNVEV come from the germline V gene (reference sequence). The CDR3 DNA is TGTGCCAGCAGTTTTAAGGGGGCAGACTATGGCTACACCTTC. This gives the protein CASSFKGADYGYTF.

V and J are TRBV9 and TRBJ1-2; 8 positions agree with TRBD1. This CDR3 has 15 residues. CDR1 SGDLS and CDR2 YYNGEE come from the germline V gene. The junction had 13 bases not matched to a gene; V was cut back by 4 bases and J by 8 bases. The CDR3 protein is CASSPPPGGAWGYTF. The DNA of the CDR3 is TGTGCCAGCAGCCCCCCCCCAGGGGGCGCGTGGGGCTACACCTTC.

This chain links TRBV5-1 with TRBJ1-2, with unresolved D. From germline, CDR1 is SGHRS and CDR2 YFSETQ. Between the trimmed V and J ends, which lost 4 bases and 6 bases, there was a span of 10 bases. The CDR3 consists of 12 residues. The CDR3 is CASSPDKDGYTF. In DNA form, the CDR3 reads TGCGCCAGCAGCCCCGACAAGGATGGCTACACCTTC.

This clone was seen only a few times. J is TRBJ1-3 and V is TRBV7-2; no clear D. The CDR3 extends over 11 amino acids. Germline V lookup: CDR1 SGHTA, CDR2 FQGNSA. V gave up 1 base and J gave up 5 bases, with 0 bases separating them. As DNA, the CDR3 is TGTGCCAGCAGCTTAGGAAACACCATATATTTT. It yields the protein CASSLGNTIYF.

The chain combines TRBV19 with TRBJ1-2; perhaps TRBD1 as D (5 bases). Trimming took 11 bases from V and 2 from J, leaving 15 bases between them. Looked up from germline, CDR1 is LNHDA and CDR2 is SQIVND (reference sequence). The CDR3 covers 13 residues. CDR3: CAGGGQGNYGYTF. CDR3 DNA sequence: TGTGCCGGCGGCGGCCAGGGAAACTATGGCTACACCTTC.

The chain joins TRBV7-9 to TRBJ2-1; no clear D. The CDR3 is 13 residues long. CDR1 is SEHNR, CDR2 FQNEAQ, per germline (reference sequence). V was pared by 4 bases and J by 2 bases, with 6 bases between. In DNA form, the CDR3 reads TGTGCCAGCAGCTCCGAAACCTACAATGAGCAGTTCTTC. Translating it yields CASSSETYNEQFF.

The genes are TRBV6-5 and TRBJ1-2, with 7 bases identical to TRBD1. Trimming took 0 bases from V and 3 from J; bases not matched to a gene: 7. Germline V gene lookup returns CDR1 MNHEY and CDR2 SVGAGI. The CDR3 has 16 amino acids. The CDR3 DNA is TGTGCCAGCAGTTACTCCCACGGGACAGCCCACTATGGCTACACCTTC. It translates to CASSYSHGTAHYGYTF.

This clone was counted a few times. V and J are TRBV7-2 and TRBJ2-2; 7 positions agree with TRBD1. Germline trimming cut 4 bases from V and 1 base from J; bases unmatched to any gene: 3. This CDR3 has 15 residues. The germline V gene encodes CDR1 SGHTA and CDR2 FQGNSA. CDR3 coding DNA: TGTGCCAGCAGCTCGACAGGGTTGAACACCGGGGAGCTGTTTTTT. Encoded protein: CASSSTGLNTGELFF.

This clone counts as medium-sized. This chain joins TRBV9 and TRBJ2-5, with D tentatively TRBD2 (6 bases). The CDR3 runs 15 residues. CDR1 and CDR2 from the germline V gene are SGDLS and YYNGEE. The germline V and J ends were trimmed by 4 bases and 5 bases, with 18 bases remaining between them. This chain's CDR3 is CASSPRDLNGETQYF. CDR3 nucleotide sequence: TGTGCCAGCAGCCCCCGGGACTTGAACGGGGAGACCCAGTACTTC.

This clone appeared a few times. The gene calls are TRBV7-2 and TRBJ2-7; possibly TRBD2 for D (8 bases). This CDR3 is 15 amino acids long. The germline CDR1 and CDR2 sequences are SGHTA and FQGNSA. V lost 8 bases, J lost 6 bases, and 23 bases lay in between. The DNA of the CDR3 is TGTGCCAGCTCGGGGGGGGGACAGCTCAGGGTCGAGCAGTACTTC. Translated, it gives CASSGGGQLRVEQYF.

The CDR3 is CASSEWAVYEQYF. CDR3 coding DNA: TGTGCCAGCAGTGAATGGGCGGTCTACGAGCAGTACTTC. V gene TRBV2 combines with J gene TRBJ2-7; no clear D. CDR3 length: 13 amino acids. Germline V gives CDR1 SNHLY, CDR2 FYNNEI. The V end lost 2 bases, the J end lost 3 bases, and 8 bases lay between the germline ends.

This clone was seen a few times. This sequence joins TRBV9 and TRBJ2-2, with D uncertain. This CDR3 is built from 15 residues. V shed 0 bases and J shed 0 bases, with 6 bases lying between them. CDR1 and CDR2 (germline): SGDLS, YYNGEE. In DNA, the CDR3 is TGTGCCAGCAGCGTAGACCACGCGAACACCGGGGAGCTGTTTTTT. This encodes CASSVDHANTGELFF.

The chain has TRBV29-1 and TRBJ2-6, with D perhaps matching TRBD1 (5 bases). The germline CDR1 and CDR2 sequences are SQVTM and ANQGSEA. The CDR3 loop spans 17 amino acids. V lost 4 bases and J lost 0, with 16 bases in between. The CDR3 bases are TGCAGCGTTGGGCTGGGGCAGTCCTACTCTGGGGCCAACGTCCTGACTTTC. Its translation: CSVGLGQSYSGANVLTF.

This clone was picked up a small number of times. This chain joins TRBV2 and TRBJ2-3; D perhaps matches TRBD1 (6 bases). Germline V gene lookup returns CDR1 SNHLY and CDR2 FYNNEI. The germline V and J ends were trimmed by 10 bases and 0 bases, with 11 bases remaining between them. This CDR3 contains 13 residues. The CDR3 region has the DNA TGTGCCATGCAGACAGGAAGCACAGATACGCAGTATTTT. Translated: CAMQTGSTDTQYF.

The CDR3 DNA reads as TGTGCCAGCAGGTGGAGGGTGGGGAATTCACCCCTCCACTTT. It yields the protein CASRWRVGNSPLHF. The rearrangement joins TRBV6-5 to TRBJ1-6; D not certain. Germline V CDR1 and CDR2: MNHEY, SVGAGI. Trimming pared 6 bases from V and 7 bases from J, leaving 13 bases between. This CDR3 has 14 amino acids.

The chain joins TRBV5-1 to TRBJ1-1; D gene ambiguous. The CDR3 is 13 residues long. Per germline, CDR1 SGHRS and CDR2 YFSETQ. Trimming took 0 bases from V and 7 from J, leaving 10 bases between them. CDR3 protein: CASSLGGPVEAFF. As DNA, the CDR3 is TGCGCCAGCAGCTTGGGGGGTCCCGTTGAAGCTTTCTTT.

This clone was seen a handful of times. The chain is built from TRBV28 and TRBJ1-2; D gene unclear. V lost 2 bases, J lost 6 bases, and 7 bases lay in between. Germline CDR1 MDHEN, CDR2 SYDVKM. CDR3 length equals 12 residues. This CDR3 reads CASSLTGNGYTF. The CDR3 coding sequence is TGTGCCAGCAGTTTAACGGGGAATGGCTACACCTTC.